This T cell receptor beta chain was found in a study of blood T cells in healthy people across ages. Notes on the study in general: From one million sequenced T cells, diversity estimates were lower bounds.

CDR3 length: 17 residues. Alongside a J-beta primer mix, a sample-barcoded 5' primer served in a second PCR lasting about 6 to 12 cycles. One entry per CDR3 protein results from TCRdb running MiXCR on the 5' RACE reads. Of around 1,700,000 distinct CDR3 sequences listed, roughly 30% are singletons. The amount of total RNA extracted per sample was at least 5 micrograms. For this clonotype: What it recognizes is unknown. The germline gene is not matched at one end of the junction; a read error may be the cause.

The rearrangement joins TRBV12-3 or TRBV12-4 to TRBJ2-5; D is perhaps TRBD2 (5 bases). Sequences were obtained from blood. This receptor was obtained from a woman between 25 and 40 years old in good health. The CDR3 region is CAGSFMAYGKPQETQYF. CDR3 bases: TGTGCCGGCAGCTTTATGGCTTACGGGAAGCCCCAAGAGACCCAGTACTTC.